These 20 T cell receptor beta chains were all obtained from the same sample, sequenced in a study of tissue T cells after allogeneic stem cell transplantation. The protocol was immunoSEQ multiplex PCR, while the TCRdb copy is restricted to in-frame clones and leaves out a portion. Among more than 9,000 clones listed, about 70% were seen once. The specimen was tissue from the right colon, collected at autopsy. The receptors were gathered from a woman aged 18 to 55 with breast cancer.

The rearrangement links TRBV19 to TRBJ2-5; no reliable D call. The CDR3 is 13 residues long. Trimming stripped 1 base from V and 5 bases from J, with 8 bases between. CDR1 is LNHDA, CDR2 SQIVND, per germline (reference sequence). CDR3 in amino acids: CASSIGPYETQYF. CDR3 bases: TGTGCCAGTAGTATAGGACCCTACGAGACCCAGTACTTC.

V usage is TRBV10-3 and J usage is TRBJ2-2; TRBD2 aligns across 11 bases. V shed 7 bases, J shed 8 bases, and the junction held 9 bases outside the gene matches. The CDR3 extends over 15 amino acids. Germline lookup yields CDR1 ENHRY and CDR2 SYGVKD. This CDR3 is CAITGLAGGGGELFF. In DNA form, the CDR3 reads TGTGCCATCACCGGACTAGCGGGTGGCGGGGGGGAGCTGTTTTTT.

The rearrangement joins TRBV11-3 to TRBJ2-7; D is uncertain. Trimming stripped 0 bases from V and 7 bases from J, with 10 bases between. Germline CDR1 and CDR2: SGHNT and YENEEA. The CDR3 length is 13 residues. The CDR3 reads CASSLDRTREQYF. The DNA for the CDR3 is TGTGCCAGCAGCTTAGATCGGACCCGTGAGCAGTACTTC.

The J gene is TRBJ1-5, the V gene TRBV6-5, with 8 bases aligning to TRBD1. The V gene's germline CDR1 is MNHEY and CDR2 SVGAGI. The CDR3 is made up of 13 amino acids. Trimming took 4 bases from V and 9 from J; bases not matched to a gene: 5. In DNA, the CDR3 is TGTGCCAGCAGTTCGGACAGGGTAGGGCCCCAGCATTTT. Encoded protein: CASSSDRVGPQHF.

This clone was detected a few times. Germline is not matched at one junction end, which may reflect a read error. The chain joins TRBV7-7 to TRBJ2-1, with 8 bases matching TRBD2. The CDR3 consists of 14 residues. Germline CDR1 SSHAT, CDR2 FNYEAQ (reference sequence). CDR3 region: CASSLGTRSHEQFF. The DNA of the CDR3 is TGTGCTAGCAGCTTGGGGACTAGAAGCCATGAGCAGTTCTTC.

CDR3 bases: TGCGCCAGCAGCTGGGACCCGGATTCCTACGAGCAGTACTTC. This sequence encodes CASSWDPDSYEQYF. This chain links TRBV10-1 with TRBJ2-7; the D gene could be TRBD1 or TRBD2 (5 bases each). Germline lookup yields CDR1 WNHNN and CDR2 SYGVQD (reference sequence). The CDR3 consists of 14 residues. Trimming took off 6 bases at V and 1 base at J, with 13 bases between the two ends.

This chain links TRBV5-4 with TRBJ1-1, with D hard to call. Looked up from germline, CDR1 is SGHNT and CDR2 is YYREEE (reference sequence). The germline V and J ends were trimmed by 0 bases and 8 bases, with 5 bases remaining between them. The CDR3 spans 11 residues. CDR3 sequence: CASSLGLEAFF. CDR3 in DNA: TGTGCCAGCAGCTTGGGGCTGGAAGCTTTCTTT. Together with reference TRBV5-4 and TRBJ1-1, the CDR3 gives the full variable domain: ETGVTQSPTHLIKTRGQQVTLRCSSQSGHNTVSWYQQALGQGPQFIFQYYREEENGRGNFPPRFSGLQFPNYSSELNVNALELDDSALYLCASSLGLEAFFGQGTRLTVV.

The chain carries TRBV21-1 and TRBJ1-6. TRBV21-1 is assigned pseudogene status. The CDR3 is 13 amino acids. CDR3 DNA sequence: TGTGCCCGGGCGGGGTCGCTTAATTCACCCCTCCACTTT. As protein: CARAGSLNSPLHF.

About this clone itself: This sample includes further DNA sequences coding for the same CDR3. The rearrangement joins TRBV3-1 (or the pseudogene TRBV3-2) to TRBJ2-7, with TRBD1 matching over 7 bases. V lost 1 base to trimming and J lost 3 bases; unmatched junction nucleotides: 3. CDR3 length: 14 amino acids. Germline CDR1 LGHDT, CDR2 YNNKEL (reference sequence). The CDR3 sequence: CASSQGYRGYEQYF. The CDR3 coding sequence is TGTGCCAGCAGCCAAGGGTACAGGGGCTACGAGCAGTACTTC.

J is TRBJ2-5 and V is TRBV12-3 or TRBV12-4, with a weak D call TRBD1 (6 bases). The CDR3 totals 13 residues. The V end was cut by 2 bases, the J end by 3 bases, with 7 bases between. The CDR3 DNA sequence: TGTGCCAGCAGTTTACAGGGGAAAGAGACCCAGTACTTC. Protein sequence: CASSLQGKETQYF.

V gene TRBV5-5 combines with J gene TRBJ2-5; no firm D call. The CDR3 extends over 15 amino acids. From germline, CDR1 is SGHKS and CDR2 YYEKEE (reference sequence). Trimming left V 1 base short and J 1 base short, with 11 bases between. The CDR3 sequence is CASSLIVDFQETQYF. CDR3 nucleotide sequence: TGTGCCAGCAGCTTGATTGTCGACTTCCAAGAGACCCAGTACTTC.

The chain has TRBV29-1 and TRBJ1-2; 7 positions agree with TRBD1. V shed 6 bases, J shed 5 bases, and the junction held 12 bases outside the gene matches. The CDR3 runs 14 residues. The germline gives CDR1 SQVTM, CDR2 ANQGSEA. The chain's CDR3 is CSVGGGTEDYGYTF. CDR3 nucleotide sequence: TGCAGCGTGGGAGGCGGGACAGAAGATTATGGCTACACCTTC.

CDR3 residues: CASSPLVAGGPNTEAFF. The CDR3 DNA reads as TGTGCCAGCTCACCACTAGTGGCAGGGGGCCCGAACACTGAAGCTTTCTTT. The V and J genes are TRBV18 and TRBJ1-1, with TRBD1 matching 8 bases. From germline, CDR1 is KGHSH and CDR2 LQKENI. Trimming removed 1 base from V and 1 base from J; junction bases left unmatched: 8. CDR3 length: 17 amino acids.

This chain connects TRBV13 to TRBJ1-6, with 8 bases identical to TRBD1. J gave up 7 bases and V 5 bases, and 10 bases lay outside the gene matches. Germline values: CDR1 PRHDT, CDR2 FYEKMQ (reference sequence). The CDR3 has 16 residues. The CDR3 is CASSPTGRQGNSPLHF. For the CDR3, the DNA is TGTGCCAGCAGCCCCACTGGCAGACAGGGGAATTCACCCCTCCACTTT.

CDR3 region: CAIRTSGSKDEQYF. The CDR3 DNA sequence: TGTGCCATCAGGACTAGCGGGAGTAAGGACGAGCAGTACTTC. The gene calls are TRBV10-3 and TRBJ2-7; 12 bases line up with TRBD2. The V gene's germline CDR1 is ENHRY and CDR2 SYGVKD. The junction had 5 bases not matched to a gene; V was cut back by 6 bases and J by 5 bases. This CDR3 has 14 amino acids.

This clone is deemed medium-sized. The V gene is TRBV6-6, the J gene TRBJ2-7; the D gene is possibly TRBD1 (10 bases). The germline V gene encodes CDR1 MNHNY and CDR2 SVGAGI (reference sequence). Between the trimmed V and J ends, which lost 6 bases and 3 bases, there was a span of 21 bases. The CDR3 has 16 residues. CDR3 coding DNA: TGTGCCAGCAGGGACAGGGGGGCTAGCGGGGTCTACGAGCAGTACTTC. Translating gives CASRDRGASGVYEQYF.

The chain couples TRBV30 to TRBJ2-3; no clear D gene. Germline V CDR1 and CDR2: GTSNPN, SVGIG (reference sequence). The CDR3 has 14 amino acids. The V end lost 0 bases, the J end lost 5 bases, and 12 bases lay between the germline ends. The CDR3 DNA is TGTGCCTGGAGTGTACTTGGTTCGGGAGATACGCAGTATTTT. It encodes CAWSVLGSGDTQYF.

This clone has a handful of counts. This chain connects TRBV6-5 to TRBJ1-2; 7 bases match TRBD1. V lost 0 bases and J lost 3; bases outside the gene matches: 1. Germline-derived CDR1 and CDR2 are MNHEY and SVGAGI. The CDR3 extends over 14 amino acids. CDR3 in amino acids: CASSYSQGYYGYTF. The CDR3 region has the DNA TGTGCCAGCAGTTACTCACAGGGGTACTATGGCTACACCTTC.

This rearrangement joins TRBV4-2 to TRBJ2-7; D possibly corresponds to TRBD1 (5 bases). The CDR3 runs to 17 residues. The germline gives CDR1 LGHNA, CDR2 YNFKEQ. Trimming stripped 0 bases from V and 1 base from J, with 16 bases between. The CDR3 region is CASSQESGAVPSYEQYF. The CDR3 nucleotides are TGTGCCAGCAGCCAAGAGAGTGGGGCAGTACCTTCCTACGAGCAGTACTTC.

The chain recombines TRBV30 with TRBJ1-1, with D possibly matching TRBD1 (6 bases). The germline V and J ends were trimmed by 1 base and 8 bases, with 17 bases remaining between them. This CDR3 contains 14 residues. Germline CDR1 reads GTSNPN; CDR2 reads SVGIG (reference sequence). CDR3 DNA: TGTGCCTGGAGTGGCCGGAGGACAGACGAGGAAGCTTTCTTT. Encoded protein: CAWSGRRTDEEAFF. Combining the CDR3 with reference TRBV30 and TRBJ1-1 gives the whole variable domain SQTIHQWPATLVQPVGSPLSLECTVEGTSNPNLYWYRQAAGRGLQLLFYSVGIGQISSEVPQNLSASRPQDRQFILSSKKLLLSDSGFYLCAWSGRRTDEEAFFGQGTRLTVV.